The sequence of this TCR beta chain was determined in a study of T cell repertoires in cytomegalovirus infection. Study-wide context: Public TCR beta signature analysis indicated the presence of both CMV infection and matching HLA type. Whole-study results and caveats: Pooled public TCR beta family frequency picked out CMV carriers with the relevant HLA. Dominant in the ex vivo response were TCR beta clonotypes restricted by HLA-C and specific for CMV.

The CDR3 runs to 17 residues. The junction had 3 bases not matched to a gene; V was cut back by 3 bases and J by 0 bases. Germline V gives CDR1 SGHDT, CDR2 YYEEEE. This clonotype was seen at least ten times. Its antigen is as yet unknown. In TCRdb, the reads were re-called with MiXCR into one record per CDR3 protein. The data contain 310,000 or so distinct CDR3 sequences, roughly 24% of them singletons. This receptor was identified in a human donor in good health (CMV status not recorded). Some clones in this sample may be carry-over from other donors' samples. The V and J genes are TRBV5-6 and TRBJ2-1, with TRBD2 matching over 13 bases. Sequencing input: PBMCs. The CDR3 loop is CASSSGLAGPSYNEQFF. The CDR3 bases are TGTGCCAGCAGCTCGGGACTAGCGGGACCCTCCTACAATGAGCAGTTCTTC.